The T cell receptor beta chain under discussion was sequenced for a study of regulatory T cells in long-lasting Graves disease. This clonotype was counted many times. The antigen is unknown. Documented time point: persistent/refractory GD, antithyroid drugs over 5 years with positive TRAb. Making the TCR library involved RNA that had been extracted from PBMCs. Into tubes containing EDTA, nine milliliters of peripheral blood were drawn. Trimming removed 2 bases from V and 8 bases from J; junction bases left unmatched: 6. Germline assignment: CDR1 MNHEY and CDR2 SVGEGT. This CDR3 region has 15 residues. Study observations and caveats: With persistent disease, TRBV28, TRBJ1-2 and TRBJ2-5 were the favored segments.

Construction of TCR beta libraries relied on iRepertoire HTBI primers and on Arm-PCR targeting CDR3 regions. TCRdb reprocessed the multiplex PCR reads with MiXCR, giving one entry per CDR3 protein. The sample has 650,000 to 850,000 distinct CDR3 sequences, roughly 30% seen once. The chain has TRBV6-2 or TRBV6-3 and TRBJ1-1; 12 bases fit TRBD1. The source is a female donor with Graves disease. The sequences come from peripheral blood mononuclear cells (PBMCs), collected when the disease was refractory, from a patient treated with antithyroid drugs. The CDR3 spells CASSYPGTGGWEAFF. CDR3 nucleotides: TGTGCCAGCAGTTACCCCGGGACAGGGGGCTGGGAAGCTTTCTTT.